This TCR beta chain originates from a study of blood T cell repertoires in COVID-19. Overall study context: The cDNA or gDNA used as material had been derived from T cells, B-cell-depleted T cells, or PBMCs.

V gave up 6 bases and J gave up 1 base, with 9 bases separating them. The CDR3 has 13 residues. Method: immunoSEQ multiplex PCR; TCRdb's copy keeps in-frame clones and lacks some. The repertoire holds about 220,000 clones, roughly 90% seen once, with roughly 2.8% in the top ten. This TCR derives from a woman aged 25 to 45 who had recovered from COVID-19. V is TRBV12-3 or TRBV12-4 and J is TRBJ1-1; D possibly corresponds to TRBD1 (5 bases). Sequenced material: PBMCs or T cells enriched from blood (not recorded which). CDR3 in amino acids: CASRSTGNTEAFF. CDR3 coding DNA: TGTGCCAGCAGGTCCACAGGGAACACTGAAGCTTTCTTT.